Listed here are 21 T cell receptor beta chains from one sample, sequenced in a study of blood T cell repertoires in COVID-19. The assay was immunoSEQ multiplex PCR, and TCRdb's table has in-frame clones only and misses some. This table has approximately 240,000 clones, approximately 79% appearing once. Sequencing used peripheral blood. The receptors were gathered from a woman older than 75 with active or convalescent COVID-19.

The chain carries TRBV6-5 and TRBJ1-2, with no clear D. V was shortened by 5 bases and J by 1 base, with 8 bases between the two germline ends. This CDR3 is 13 amino acids long. Germline V lookup: CDR1 MNHEY, CDR2 SVGAGI. As DNA, the CDR3 is TGTGCCAGCAGTCTCCACAATAACTATGGCTACACCTTC. Residues: CASSLHNNYGYTF.

The chain joins TRBV19 to TRBJ2-1; TRBD2 matches at 8 bases. Germline V gives CDR1 LNHDA, CDR2 SQIVND (reference sequence). Trimming took 4 bases from V and 7 from J; bases not matched to a gene: 9. This CDR3 is 15 amino acids long. The CDR3 DNA follows: TGTGCCAGTAGTAGGGGACTAGGGGGTCGAAATGAGCAGTTCTTC. It specifies CASSRGLGGRNEQFF.

This clone was observed a few times. The chain recombines TRBV19 with TRBJ2-1; 16 bases fit TRBD2. The length of the CDR3 is 19 residues. In germline, CDR1 is LNHDA, CDR2 SQIVND (reference sequence). The junction had 10 bases not matched to a gene; V was cut back by 6 bases and J by 2 bases. The CDR3 here is CASSRRGLAGGPPYNEQFF. DNA for the CDR3: TGTGCCAGTAGCCGTCGGGGACTAGCGGGGGGGCCGCCCTACAATGAGCAGTTCTTC.

The gene calls are TRBV6-5 and TRBJ2-7; TRBD1 is a possible D gene (6 bases). Trimming shortened V by 5 bases and J by 3 bases, and 17 bases separated the two germline ends. The CDR3 runs 15 residues. Germline V CDR1 and CDR2: MNHEY, SVGAGI. The CDR3 DNA follows: TGTGCCAGCAGTCTCCGGGACACAAGTTTCTACGAGCAGTACTTC. The encoded protein is CASSLRDTSFYEQYF.

This rearrangement joins TRBV5-1 to TRBJ2-5, with 15 bases matching TRBD2. With V trimmed by 0 bases and J by 5 bases, 5 bases remained unmatched. This CDR3 contains 17 residues. Per the germline V gene, CDR1 is SGHRS and CDR2 is YFSETQ. CDR3 nucleotides: TGCGCCAGCAGCTTGGGGACTAGCGGGAGGGTAATGGAGACCCAGTACTTC. Protein: CASSLGTSGRVMETQYF.

The chain has TRBV2 and TRBJ2-7; no firm D call. Germline values: CDR1 SNHLY, CDR2 FYNNEI. This CDR3 contains 14 residues. Trimming stripped 8 bases from V and 5 bases from J, with 19 bases between. The CDR3 nucleotides read TGTGCCAGCCGCCCGTGGCTAGACGACGACGAGCAGTACTTC. Translated: CASRPWLDDDEQYF.

In its sample, this clone was seen once. V and J are TRBV14 and TRBJ2-5; D gene uncertain. V lost 4 bases and J 7 bases, leaving 7 bases between the germline ends. Germline V gene data show CDR1 as SGHDN and CDR2 as FVKESK. CDR3 length: 11 residues. The CDR3 DNA reads as TGTGCCAGCAGCCGGTCGGTGACCCAGTACTTC. Residues: CASSRSVTQYF.

The chain links TRBV15 to TRBJ2-1, with D possibly being TRBD2 (5 bases). The CDR3 consists of 15 residues. The V and J ends lost 2 bases and 6 bases respectively, with 14 bases between them. Per the germline V gene, CDR1 is LNHNV and CDR2 is YYDKDF (reference sequence). The DNA of the CDR3 is TGTGCCACCAGCAGAAGGACCGAGGGCATCAATGAGCAGTTCTTC. Translated: CATSRRTEGINEQFF.

The chain uses TRBV5-6 and TRBJ1-1; no reliable D call. This CDR3 spans 16 amino acids. Germline CDR1 is SGHDT and CDR2 is YYEEEE. The V and J ends lost 5 bases and 0 bases respectively, with 17 bases between them. CDR3 in DNA: TGTGCCAGCAGTCTCAGAGCACAGATTTTGAACACTGAAGCTTTCTTT. This sequence encodes CASSLRAQILNTEAFF. Together with reference TRBV5-6 and TRBJ1-1, the CDR3 gives the full variable domain: DAGVTQSPTHLIKTRGQQVTLRCSPKSGHDTVSWYQQALGQGPQFIFQYYEEEERQRGNFPDRFSGHQFPNYSSELNVNALLLGDSALYLCASSLRAQILNTEAFFGQGTRLTVV.

The rearrangement joins TRBV6-5 to TRBJ2-7; 8 bases are a match to TRBD2. Looked up from germline, CDR1 is MNHEY and CDR2 is SVGAGI. CDR3 size: 15 residues. The V segment lost 6 bases and the J segment 1 base; nucleotides outside the gene matches: 8. The CDR3 loop is CASSRSGGESYEQYF. The DNA for the CDR3 is TGTGCCAGCAGCCGAAGCGGGGGCGAGTCCTACGAGCAGTACTTC.

The CDR3, as DNA: TGTGCCAGCAGTGGTCAACAGGGGTTGGAGACCCAGTACTTC. Its translation is CASSGQQGLETQYF. This chain joins TRBV27 and TRBJ2-5; 7 bases line up with TRBD1. Per germline, CDR1 MNHEY and CDR2 SMNVEV (reference sequence). J lost 5 bases, V lost 5 bases, and 8 bases had no gene match. The CDR3 spans 14 residues.

This chain connects TRBV29-1 to TRBJ1-1; TRBD1 aligns across 7 bases. Germline trimming cut 6 bases from V and 3 bases from J; bases unmatched to any gene: 10. The germline CDR1 and CDR2 sequences are SQVTM and ANQGSEA. CDR3 length equals 14 residues. The CDR3 bases are TGCAGCGTGGCTAGACAGGGACCGGACACTGAAGCTTTCTTT. This encodes CSVARQGPDTEAFF.

The chain uses TRBV7-9 and TRBJ2-1; 10 bases map to TRBD2. The CDR3 covers 16 residues. Per the germline V gene, CDR1 is SEHNR and CDR2 is FQNEAQ (reference sequence). Unmatched junction bases numbered 6, after V lost 3 bases and J lost 4 bases. The CDR3 reads CASSFRAGGTYNEQFF. The CDR3 nucleotides read TGTGCCAGCAGCTTTAGAGCGGGGGGGACGTACAATGAGCAGTTCTTC. The full variable domain, rest sourced from reference TRBV7-9 and TRBJ2-1, is DTGVSQNPRHKITKRGQNVTFRCDPISEHNRLYWYRQTLGQGPEFLTYFQNEAQLEKSRLLSDRFSAERPKGSFSTLEIQRTEQGDSAMYLCASSFRAGGTYNEQFFGPGTRLTVL.

The chain joins TRBV2 to TRBJ2-3; 10 bases map to TRBD2. Germline V gives CDR1 SNHLY, CDR2 FYNNEI. This CDR3 comprises 16 residues. The J segment lost 5 bases and the V segment lost 4 bases, leaving 9 bases of the junction unmatched. CDR3 DNA sequence: TGTGCCAGCAGTGCTAGGAGCGGGAGGGCCGGAGATACGCAGTATTTT. It specifies CASSARSGRAGDTQYF.

The chain uses TRBV25-1 and TRBJ2-2, with TRBD1 matching over 9 bases. Germline V gene data show CDR1 as MGHDK and CDR2 as SYGVNS. This CDR3 contains 15 residues. V gave up 4 bases and J gave up 6 bases; unmatched junction bases: 6. The CDR3 region is CASSAATGGAGELFF. CDR3 nucleotides: TGTGCCAGCAGTGCTGCGACAGGGGGAGCCGGGGAGCTGTTTTTT. Supplemented by reference TRBV25-1 and TRBJ2-2, the full variable domain reads EADIYQTPRYLVIGTGKKITLECSQTMGHDKMYWYQQDPGMELHLIHYSYGVNSTEKGDLSSESTVSRIRTEHFPLTLESARPSHTSQYLCASSAATGGAGELFFGEGSRLTVL.

J is TRBJ2-3 and V is TRBV5-1, with 10 bases matching TRBD2. V lost 3 bases, J lost 2 bases, and 9 bases stayed unmatched. The CDR3 runs to 17 residues. The germline CDR1 and CDR2 sequences are SGHRS and YFSETQ. CDR3 sequence: CASSSTLSGGNTDTQYF. In DNA form, the CDR3 reads TGCGCCAGCAGCTCCACACTTAGCGGGGGGAACACAGATACGCAGTATTTT.

This sequence joins TRBV11-2 and TRBJ1-4; 8 nucleotides align to TRBD1. Germline CDR1 and CDR2: SGHAT and FQNNGV. The CDR3 sequence is 14 residues long. Trimming cost V 6 bases and J 4 bases; bases outside gene matches: 4. CDR3 DNA: TGTGCCAGCAGTAGGGACAGGATTAATGAAAAACTGTTTTTT. This encodes CASSRDRINEKLFF.

This chain links TRBV5-1 with TRBJ2-7; TRBD1 aligns across 7 bases. The CDR3 has 14 residues. The V and J ends lost 4 bases and 0 bases, in that order; junction bases with no gene match: 4. CDR1 is SGHRS, CDR2 YFSETQ, per germline. The CDR3: CASSTGQASYEQYF. The CDR3, as DNA: TGCGCCAGCAGCACCGGACAGGCCTCCTACGAGCAGTACTTC.

The rearrangement joins TRBV5-1 to TRBJ2-6, with 7 bases lining up with TRBD1. Germline trimming cut 4 bases from V and 4 bases from J; bases unmatched to any gene: 5. This CDR3 has 15 residues. From germline, CDR1 is SGHRS and CDR2 YFSETQ. The CDR3 sequence: CASSPGQLGANVLTF. DNA for the CDR3: TGCGCCAGCAGCCCGGGACAGTTAGGGGCCAACGTCCTGACTTTC.

V and J are TRBV3-1 (or the pseudogene TRBV3-2) and TRBJ1-6; D may be TRBD1 (5 bases). The germline V gene has CDR1 LGHDT and CDR2 YNNKEL (reference sequence). The V and J ends lost 2 bases and 8 bases respectively, with 7 bases between them. The CDR3 contains 13 residues. This CDR3 is CASSQSRDSPLHF. CDR3 bases: TGTGCCAGCAGCCAATCCAGGGATTCACCCCTCCACTTT.

This chain links TRBV5-6 with TRBJ2-1; 13 nucleotides match TRBD2. Per germline, CDR1 SGHDT and CDR2 YYEEEE. The V gene end was trimmed by 1 base and the J gene end by 14 bases; junction bases not matched to a gene: 6. This CDR3 spans 14 amino acids. The CDR3 DNA is TGTGCCAGCAGCTTGAGGACTAGCGGGAGTTTTGAGTTCTTC. This encodes CASSLRTSGSFEFF.